These 22 T cell receptor beta chains came from one sample sequenced in a study of blood T cell repertoires in COVID-19. Generated by immunoSEQ multiplex PCR, the TCRdb table keeps only in-frame clones and is missing some. The sample includes about 250,000 clones, around four fifths seen only once; the top ten take approximately 4.5%. Sequencing used peripheral blood. These receptors came from a woman between 65 and 79 years old with acute or convalescent COVID-19.

The rearrangement links TRBV5-1 to TRBJ1-1; possibly TRBD1 for D (5 bases). The CDR3 length is 14 residues. Germline CDR1 SGHRS, CDR2 YFSETQ. Trimming pared 6 bases from V and 4 bases from J, leaving 16 bases between. CDR3 residues: CASTVLEGSTEAFF. The CDR3, as DNA: TGCGCCAGCACCGTTCTGGAGGGGAGCACTGAAGCTTTCTTT.

The chain carries TRBV5-1 and TRBJ1-3; the match to TRBD1 covers 7 bases. Germline CDR1 reads SGHRS; CDR2 reads YFSETQ. The CDR3 runs 17 residues. V was pared by 2 bases and J by 0 bases, with 8 bases of the junction left unmatched. This CDR3 reads CASSFGQDTISGNTIYF. The DNA of the CDR3 is TGCGCCAGCAGCTTTGGACAGGACACCATCTCTGGAAACACCATATATTTT.

V is TRBV18 and J is TRBJ1-5, with 7 bases aligning to TRBD1. This CDR3 spans 15 amino acids. V shed 1 base, J shed 6 bases, and the junction held 6 bases outside the gene matches. Germline V gene data show CDR1 as KGHSH and CDR2 as LQKENI. Written as DNA, the CDR3 is TGTGCCAGCTCACCACAGGGGGCCATGGGTCAGCCCCAGCATTTT. Amino acids: CASSPQGAMGQPQHF.

The chain is built from TRBV5-4 and TRBJ2-7, with D tentatively TRBD2 (6 bases). From germline, CDR1 is SGHNT and CDR2 YYREEE (reference sequence). The CDR3 covers 12 residues. The ends were cut back, 8 bases at V and 4 bases at J, with 13 bases in the middle. CDR3 DNA sequence: TGTGCCAGTTCGAGCGGGTTTTACGAGCAGTACTTC. Residues: CASSSGFYEQYF.

This chain joins TRBV23-1 and TRBJ2-1; D may be TRBD1 (6 bases). TRBV23-1 is sorted into the ORF group, with uncertain function. With 0 bases removed from V and 6 bases from J, the gap between germline ends came to 15 bases. This CDR3 comprises 16 residues. As DNA, the CDR3 is TGCGCCAGCAGTCAATCGAGGCAGGGGTGTGTCAATGAGCAGTTCTTC. Its translation is CASSQSRQGCVNEQFF.

This clone has only a few counts. The V gene is TRBV6-1, the J gene TRBJ2-7, with TRBD1 identical over 9 bases. This CDR3 spans 16 amino acids. After removal of 0 bases from V and 2 bases from J, the junction contained 5 bases not matched to a gene. Germline V CDR1 and CDR2: MNHNS, SASEGT. This CDR3 reads CASSEATGGLPYEQYF. In DNA form, the CDR3 reads TGTGCCAGCAGTGAAGCTACAGGGGGCCTCCCCTACGAGCAGTACTTC.

This clone was seen only once. The J gene is TRBJ1-2, the V gene TRBV14; 9 positions agree with TRBD1. Losses at the gene ends were 4 bases for V and 8 bases for J; bases not matched to a gene: 8. Germline V gene sequence: CDR1 SGHDN, CDR2 FVKESK. The CDR3 spans 14 residues. CDR3 sequence: CASSPVNRGLGYTF. The CDR3, as DNA: TGTGCCAGCAGCCCCGTTAACAGGGGGCTCGGCTACACCTTC.

The V gene is TRBV20-1, the J gene TRBJ1-2; D is undetermined. Per germline, CDR1 DFQATT and CDR2 SNEGSKA (reference sequence). There are 9 residues in the CDR3. Trimming shortened V by 6 bases and J by 8 bases, and 7 bases separated the two germline ends. The CDR3 DNA sequence: TGCAGTGCAAATATCGGCTACACCTTC. Protein sequence: CSANIGYTF.

The V gene is TRBV3-1 (or the pseudogene TRBV3-2), the J gene TRBJ1-4; D unclear. The CDR3 is 14 residues long. Trimming left V 4 bases short and J 8 bases short, with 14 bases between. CDR1 and CDR2 (germline): LGHDT, YNNKEL (reference sequence). CDR3 DNA: TGTGCCAGCAGCCGACGCCGGAACGGGGAAAAACTGTTTTTT. Its translation is CASSRRRNGEKLFF.

The CDR3 nucleotides are TGCAGTGCGCTCGGGGAAGAGACCCAGTACTTC. Amino acids: CSALGEETQYF. The rearrangement uses TRBV20-1 and TRBJ2-5, with D possibly being TRBD2 (5 bases). Trimming cost V 6 bases and J 3 bases, with 8 bases left between them. CDR3 length equals 11 residues. Germline loops: CDR1 DFQATT, CDR2 SNEGSKA (reference sequence).

This rearrangement joins TRBV3-1 (or the pseudogene TRBV3-2) to TRBJ1-3, with a weak D call TRBD1 (6 bases). The V end lost 6 bases, the J end lost 5 bases, and 14 bases lay between the germline ends. This CDR3 comprises 14 residues. CDR1 LGHDT and CDR2 YNNKEL come from the germline V gene (reference sequence). CDR3 nucleotides: TGTGCCAGCAGAGAACAGGGATATCGAAACACCATATATTTT. Translating gives CASREQGYRNTIYF.

The chain links TRBV5-4 to TRBJ1-2, with TRBD1 identical over 9 bases. The junction had 6 bases not matched to a gene; V was cut back by 4 bases and J by 8 bases. Per the germline V gene, CDR1 is SGHNT and CDR2 is YYREEE (reference sequence). The CDR3 length is 13 residues. CDR3 amino acids: CASSGDREFGYTF. CDR3 coding DNA: TGTGCCAGCAGCGGGGACAGGGAATTCGGCTACACCTTC.

CDR3 nucleotides: TGTGCCAGCAGCCCCACTTTTGAAGCTTTCTTT. Amino acid sequence: CASSPTFEAFF. This chain links TRBV7-2 with TRBJ1-1; D gene unclear. This CDR3 has 11 residues. CDR1 is SGHTA, CDR2 FQGNSA, per germline. V was trimmed by 5 bases and J by 7 bases, leaving 8 bases between them.

Concerning this clone: This CDR3 is also generated by other DNA sequences in the sample. This chain uses TRBV3-1 (or the pseudogene TRBV3-2) with TRBJ1-3, with 9 bases aligning to TRBD1. CDR3 size: 15 residues. J gave up 0 bases and V 3 bases, and 0 bases lay outside the gene matches. In germline, CDR1 is LGHDT, CDR2 YNNKEL (reference sequence). The chain's CDR3 is CASSQTGGSGNTIYF. The CDR3 region has the DNA TGTGCCAGCAGCCAGACAGGGGGCTCTGGAAACACCATATATTTT.

The V and J genes are TRBV10-1 and TRBJ1-6; 9 bases line up with TRBD1. The CDR3 totals 14 residues. V shed 5 bases and J 7 bases; nucleotides not matched to a gene: 3. Germline CDR1 reads WNHNN; CDR2 reads SYGVQD (reference sequence). CDR3 nucleotide sequence: TGCGCCAGCAGTACGGGACAGGGAAATTCACCCCTCCACTTT. Its protein is CASSTGQGNSPLHF.

The chain has TRBV5-5 and TRBJ2-7, with TRBD1 matching over 7 bases. Per the germline V gene, CDR1 is SGHKS and CDR2 is YYEKEE (reference sequence). This CDR3 spans 14 amino acids. The V gene end was trimmed by 4 bases and the J gene end by 0 bases; junction bases not matched to a gene: 4. The CDR3 here is CASSRDSYSYEQYF. The CDR3 DNA sequence: TGTGCCAGCAGCAGGGACAGCTACTCCTACGAGCAGTACTTC.

This clone was detected once. The sample holds other DNA sequences that translate to the same CDR3. The genes are TRBV29-1 and TRBJ2-7; the D is unclear. The CDR3 runs to 13 residues. Between the trimmed V and J ends, which lost 1 base and 0 bases, there was a span of 7 bases. The germline V gene has CDR1 SQVTM and CDR2 ANQGSEA. CDR3 in amino acids: CSVEGSSSYEQYF. The CDR3 nucleotides are TGCAGCGTTGAAGGGTCGAGCTCCTACGAGCAGTACTTC.

This clone was seen only a few times. V usage is TRBV18 and J usage is TRBJ1-4; D is undetermined. This CDR3 contains 14 residues. Trimming pared 6 bases from V and 5 bases from J, leaving 13 bases between. The germline V gene encodes CDR1 KGHSH and CDR2 LQKENI. In DNA, the CDR3 is TGTGCCAGCTCGGCCGCAGGCAGGAATGAAAAACTGTTTTTT. This translates into CASSAAGRNEKLFF.

This chain connects TRBV5-5 to TRBJ2-3, with TRBD2 matching 8 bases. Per germline, CDR1 SGHKS and CDR2 YYEKEE (reference sequence). There are 16 residues in the CDR3. The V gene end was trimmed by 4 bases and the J gene end by 0 bases; junction bases not matched to a gene: 7. CDR3 DNA sequence: TGTGCCAGCAGCCTTATAGCGGGGCACAGCACAGATACGCAGTATTTT. It codes for CASSLIAGHSTDTQYF.

The genes are TRBV5-4 and TRBJ2-2; 7 bases map to TRBD1. Per germline, CDR1 SGHNT and CDR2 YYREEE (reference sequence). The trim removed 1 base at V and 2 bases at J, leaving 5 bases unmatched. The CDR3 extends over 16 amino acids. The CDR3 bases are TGTGCCAGCAGCTTGATAGGGGGCTTTAACACCGGGGAGCTGTTTTTT. Its protein product is CASSLIGGFNTGELFF.

This clone turned up a few times. CDR3 in amino acids: CSVLLGAGSPLHF. CDR3 bases: TGCAGCGTTCTCTTGGGGGCGGGTTCACCCCTCCACTTT. The gene calls are TRBV29-1 and TRBJ1-6; D is perhaps TRBD1 (6 bases). V lost 5 bases, J lost 9 bases, and 14 bases lay in between. Germline V gene lookup returns CDR1 SQVTM and CDR2 ANQGSEA. This CDR3 comprises 13 residues. The whole variable domain, filled in from reference TRBV29-1 and TRBJ1-6, reads SAVISQKPSRDICQRGTSLTIQCQVDSQVTMMFWYRQQPGQSLTLIATANQGSEATYESGFVIDKFPISRPNLTFSTLTVSNMSPEDSSIYLCSVLLGAGSPLHFGNGTRLTVT.

The chain combines TRBV9 with TRBJ1-2, with D perhaps matching TRBD1 (5 bases). V lost 3 bases and J 5 bases, leaving 14 bases between the germline ends. Germline V lookup: CDR1 SGDLS, CDR2 YYNGEE. This CDR3 spans 14 amino acids. The DNA of the CDR3 is TGTGCCAGCAGCGCCGGTCTGGGACTGTATGGCTACACCTTC. Residues: CASSAGLGLYGYTF.